In this sample, the clone carrying this T cell receptor (beta chain) turned up a few times. TCRdb re-called the 5' RACE reads through MiXCR, storing one row per CDR3 protein. The sample lists hundreds of thousands of distinct CDR3 sequences, roughly 15% occurring once. Trimming cost V 8 bases and J 5 bases, with 10 bases left between them. From germline, CDR1 is WSHSY and CDR2 SAAADI. The CDR3 length is 12 residues. The sample comes from a study of T-cell memory formation after mild COVID-19. The chain joins TRBV10-2 to TRBJ2-1; D gene uncertain. This clonotype was obtained from a man aged 18 to 29 who had mild COVID-19 (a few samples of this study predate the infection). Cell type and time point are not known. The sequencing sample was made of PBMCs or a T cell subset sorted from them (not recorded which). CDR3 in DNA: TGCGCCAGCTCCTGGACCGACAATGAGCAGTTCTTC. As protein: CASSWTDNEQFF.